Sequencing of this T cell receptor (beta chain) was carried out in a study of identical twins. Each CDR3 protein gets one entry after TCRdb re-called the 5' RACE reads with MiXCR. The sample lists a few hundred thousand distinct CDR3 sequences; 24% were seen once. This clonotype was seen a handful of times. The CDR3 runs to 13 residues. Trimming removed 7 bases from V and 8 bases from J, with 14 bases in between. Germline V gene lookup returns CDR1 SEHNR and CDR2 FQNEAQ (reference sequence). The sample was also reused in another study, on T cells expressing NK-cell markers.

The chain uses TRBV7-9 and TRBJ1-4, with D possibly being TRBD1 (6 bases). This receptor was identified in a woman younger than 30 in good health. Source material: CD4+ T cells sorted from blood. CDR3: CASKPGAGEKLFF. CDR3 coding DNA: TGTGCCAGCAAGCCGGGGGCCGGGGAAAAACTGTTTTTT.